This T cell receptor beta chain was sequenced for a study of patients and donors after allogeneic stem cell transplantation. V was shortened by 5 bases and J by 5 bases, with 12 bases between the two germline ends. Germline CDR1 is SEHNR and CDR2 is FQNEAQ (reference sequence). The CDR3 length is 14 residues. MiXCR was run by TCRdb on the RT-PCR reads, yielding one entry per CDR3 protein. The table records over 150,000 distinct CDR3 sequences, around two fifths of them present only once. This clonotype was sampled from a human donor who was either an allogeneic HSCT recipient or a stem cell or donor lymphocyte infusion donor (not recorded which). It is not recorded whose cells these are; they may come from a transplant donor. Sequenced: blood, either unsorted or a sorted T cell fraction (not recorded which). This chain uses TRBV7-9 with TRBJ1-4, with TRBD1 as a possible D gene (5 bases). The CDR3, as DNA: TGTGCCAGCAGCCCGGGACTTGTCAATGAAAAACTGTTTTTT. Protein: CASSPGLVNEKLFF.